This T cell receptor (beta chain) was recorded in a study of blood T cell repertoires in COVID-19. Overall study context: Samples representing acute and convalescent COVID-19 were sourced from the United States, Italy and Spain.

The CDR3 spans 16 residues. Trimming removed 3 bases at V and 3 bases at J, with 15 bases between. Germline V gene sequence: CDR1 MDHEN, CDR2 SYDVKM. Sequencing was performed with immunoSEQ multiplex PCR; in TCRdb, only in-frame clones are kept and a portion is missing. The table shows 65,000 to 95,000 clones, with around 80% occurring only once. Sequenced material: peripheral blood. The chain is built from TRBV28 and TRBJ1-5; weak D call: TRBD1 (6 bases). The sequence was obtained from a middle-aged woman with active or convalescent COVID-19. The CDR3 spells CASSLPTDSVNQPQHF. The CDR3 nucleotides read TGTGCCAGCAGTTTGCCCACGGACAGCGTCAATCAGCCCCAGCATTTT.